Presented here are 32 T cell receptor beta chains from one specimen sequenced in a study of T cell changes during pregnancy in multiple sclerosis. TCRdb keeps only in-frame clones here, not all; method: immunoSEQ multiplex PCR. The sample lists 100,000 or so clones; roughly nine tenths were seen once. The material was peripheral blood, obtained in the second trimester of pregnancy. Receptor source: a female donor with multiple sclerosis, enrolled in a pregnancy study.

The gene calls are TRBV6-1 and TRBJ2-2; D is unclear. Germline-derived CDR1 and CDR2 are MNHNS and SASEGT. CDR3 length: 11 residues. The DNA for the CDR3 is TGTGCGTCAACGAACACCGGGGAGCTGTTTTTT. Encoded protein: CASTNTGELFF.

The chain is built from TRBV30 and TRBJ2-1; possible D gene TRBD1, 6 bases. CDR1 is GTSNPN, CDR2 SVGIG, per germline (reference sequence). There are 14 residues in the CDR3. V was cut by 2 bases and J by 5 bases, with 13 bases left in between. For the CDR3, the DNA is TGTGCCTGGAGTAAGACTACAGGGAACAATGAGCAGTTCTTC. Its protein product is CAWSKTTGNNEQFF.

The CDR3 is CASSLGPYQPQHF. Here the CDR3 DNA reads TGTGCCAGCAGCTTAGGCCCCTATCAGCCCCAGCATTTT. This sequence joins TRBV7-3 and TRBJ1-5; D is undetermined. CDR1 SGHTA and CDR2 FQGTGA come from the germline V gene. The CDR3 runs 13 residues. V lost 2 bases and J lost 5, with 7 bases in between. The full variable domain, its missing parts supplied by reference TRBV7-3 and TRBJ1-5, is GAGVSQTPSNKVTEKGKYVELRCDPISGHTALYWYRQSLGQGPEFLIYFQGTGAADDSGLPNDRFFAVRPEGSVSTLKIQRTERGDSAVYLCASSLGPYQPQHFGDGTRLSIL.

The chain's CDR3 is CASEQTVWHRPQHF. Written as DNA, the CDR3 is TGTGCCAGCGAGCAGACAGTTTGGCATCGGCCCCAGCATTTT. The chain is built from TRBV6-1 and TRBJ1-5, with D possibly matching TRBD1 (5 bases). The germline gives CDR1 MNHNS, CDR2 SASEGT. With 8 bases removed from V and 9 bases from J, the gap between germline ends came to 20 bases. There are 14 residues in the CDR3.

This clone was recorded only once. This chain connects TRBV19 to TRBJ2-2; D gene uncertain. The CDR3 extends over 15 amino acids. Germline values: CDR1 LNHDA, CDR2 SQIVND (reference sequence). Trimming pared 6 bases from V and 1 base from J, leaving 12 bases between. The CDR3 nucleotides read TGTGCCAGTAGCCCACGGGTTCTGAACACCGGGGAGCTGTTTTTT. It codes for CASSPRVLNTGELFF.

The chain combines TRBV11-3 with TRBJ2-7, with 8 bases fitting TRBD2. V dropped 4 bases and J dropped 2; count of bases not matched to a gene: 4. The germline gives CDR1 SGHNT, CDR2 YENEEA. CDR3 length equals 14 residues. The CDR3 nucleotides are TGTGCCAGCAGCTCCGGGGGGGCCGCCTACGAGCAGTACTTC. Protein: CASSSGGAAYEQYF.

The rearrangement uses TRBV7-8 and TRBJ1-1, with TRBD1 identical over 8 bases. V shed 5 bases and J 1 base; nucleotides not matched to a gene: 6. This CDR3 comprises 15 residues. CDR1 and CDR2 (germline): SGHVS, FQNEAQ. DNA of the CDR3: TGTGCCAGCAGCACCGGACAGGGTAAGAACACTGAAGCTTTCTTT. Its translation is CASSTGQGKNTEAFF.

The chain couples TRBV5-4 to TRBJ2-7; 10 bases align to TRBD2. V dropped 0 bases and J dropped 4; count of bases not matched to a gene: 7. Germline V gene data show CDR1 as SGHNT and CDR2 as YYREEE (reference sequence). The CDR3 sequence is 16 residues long. CDR3 sequence (DNA): TGTGCCAGCAGCTTGGGTGCTAGCGGGAGTCTGTACGAGCAGTACTTC. This translates into CASSLGASGSLYEQYF.

This chain links TRBV4-2 with TRBJ2-1; D gene uncertain. Germline V gene lookup returns CDR1 LGHNA and CDR2 YNFKEQ. Deletions cut 0 bases from V and 2 bases from J, with 11 bases between. The CDR3 has 16 amino acids. CDR3 nucleotides: TGTGCCAGCAGCCAAGATAGTGCGTCCCCCTACAATGAGCAGTTCTTC. This sequence encodes CASSQDSASPYNEQFF.

The chain employs TRBV29-1 and TRBJ2-5, with D perhaps matching TRBD2 (6 bases). Trimming cost V 0 bases and J 2 bases, with 13 bases left between them. Germline V CDR1 and CDR2: SQVTM, ANQGSEA. CDR3 size: 15 residues. Here the CDR3 reads CSVEEEGRLQETQYF. As DNA, the CDR3 is TGCAGCGTTGAAGAGGAGGGCAGGCTTCAAGAGACCCAGTACTTC. The entire variable domain, with the rest obtained from reference TRBV29-1 and TRBJ2-5, is as follows: SAVISQKPSRDICQRGTSLTIQCQVDSQVTMMFWYRQQPGQSLTLIATANQGSEATYESGFVIDKFPISRPNLTFSTLTVSNMSPEDSSIYLCSVEEEGRLQETQYFGPGTRLLVL.

The chain combines TRBV10-3 with TRBJ1-1, with D maybe TRBD1 (6 bases). The CDR3 is 14 amino acids. Germline CDR1 ENHRY, CDR2 SYGVKD. The ends were cut back, 10 bases at V and 3 bases at J, with 18 bases in the middle. Written as DNA, the CDR3 is TGTGCCACTACATCACTAAGGACAGACACTGAAGCTTTCTTT. This gives the protein CATTSLRTDTEAFF.

This chain uses TRBV18 with TRBJ2-5; D is uncertain. CDR3 size: 14 residues. Germline loops: CDR1 KGHSH, CDR2 LQKENI. Trimming pared 3 bases from V and 1 base from J, leaving 9 bases between. CDR3 bases: TGTGCCAGCTCACCTGGGCTGATCCAAGAGACCCAGTACTTC. Translated, it gives CASSPGLIQETQYF.

The CDR3 here is CASSEGASGRAIENEQFF. In DNA form, the CDR3 reads TGTGCCAGCAGTGAAGGAGCTAGCGGGAGGGCCATAGAAAATGAGCAGTTCTTC. V is TRBV6-1 and J is TRBJ2-1; 12 bases map to TRBD2. CDR3 size: 18 residues. Germline V gene sequence: CDR1 MNHNS, CDR2 SASEGT. The junction had 11 bases not matched to a gene; V was cut back by 1 base and J by 7 bases.

This chain uses TRBV7-6 with TRBJ1-2, with TRBD1 matching 7 bases. In germline, CDR1 is SGHVS, CDR2 FNYEAQ. V gave up 10 bases and J gave up 0 bases; unmatched junction bases: 14. The CDR3 sequence is 16 residues long. The chain's CDR3 is CATGPVAGGSNYGYTF. The CDR3 bases are TGTGCCACGGGTCCGGTGGCAGGGGGTTCTAACTATGGCTACACCTTC.

The J gene is TRBJ2-7, the V gene TRBV28; 7 bases fit TRBD2. The CDR3 runs 13 residues. The junction had 4 bases not matched to a gene; V was cut back by 5 bases and J by 3 bases. Germline values: CDR1 MDHEN, CDR2 SYDVKM. The CDR3 reads CASSLSGRYEQYF. In DNA, the CDR3 is TGTGCCAGCAGTCTTAGCGGGCGCTACGAGCAGTACTTC.

The rearrangement uses TRBV19 and TRBJ2-1, with a tentative D call TRBD2 (5 bases). Germline V gene sequence: CDR1 LNHDA, CDR2 SQIVND (reference sequence). This CDR3 contains 12 residues. Trimming took off 2 bases at V and 9 bases at J, with 8 bases between the two ends. CDR3 sequence: CASSILGGEQFF. The DNA for the CDR3 is TGTGCCAGTAGTATACTAGGAGGTGAGCAGTTCTTC.

V gene TRBV29-1 combines with J gene TRBJ2-3; TRBD2 matches 9 bases. Germline CDR1 and CDR2: SQVTM and ANQGSEA. This CDR3 region has 13 residues. The V and J ends lost 4 bases and 6 bases, in that order; junction bases with no gene match: 5. CDR3 sequence: CSVVSGRTDTQYF. For the CDR3, the DNA is TGCAGCGTTGTCAGCGGGAGGACCGATACGCAGTATTTT.

The chain is built from TRBV19 and TRBJ2-7; D uncertain. V was trimmed by 4 bases and J by 3 bases, leaving 10 bases between them. The CDR3 covers 13 residues. Germline V gene sequence: CDR1 LNHDA, CDR2 SQIVND (reference sequence). The DNA for the CDR3 is TGTGCCAGTAGTACTTCAGTACGCTACGAGCAGTACTTC. This encodes CASSTSVRYEQYF.

The rearrangement joins TRBV30 to TRBJ1-1; D is ambiguous. CDR1 and CDR2 (germline): GTSNPN, SVGIG (reference sequence). Trimming left V 0 bases short and J 1 base short, with 15 bases between. CDR3 length: 16 residues. The CDR3 loop reads CAWSVVRPGSNTEAFF. CDR3 bases: TGTGCCTGGAGTGTAGTCAGGCCAGGCTCGAACACTGAAGCTTTCTTT.

This chain uses TRBV18 with TRBJ1-1; 9 nucleotides line up with TRBD1. CDR1 is KGHSH and CDR2 is LQKENI in the germline V gene. With V trimmed by 2 bases and J by 6 bases, 4 bases remained unmatched. The CDR3 contains 14 residues. The CDR3 nucleotides are TGTGCCAGCTCACCAACCCGGGACAGGGCTGAAGCTTTCTTT. Residues: CASSPTRDRAEAFF.

J is TRBJ1-5 and V is TRBV7-8, with 7 bases aligning to TRBD1. V gave up 3 bases and J gave up 0 bases; unmatched junction bases: 5. CDR3 size: 16 residues. The V gene's germline CDR1 is SGHVS and CDR2 FQNEAQ. In DNA, the CDR3 is TGTGCCAGCAGCTTCCAACGACAGGGTAGCAATCAGCCCCAGCATTTT. Encoded protein: CASSFQRQGSNQPQHF.

V and J are TRBV7-8 and TRBJ1-4, with D uncertain. The germline V gene has CDR1 SGHVS and CDR2 FQNEAQ. V lost 1 base and J lost 0, with 12 bases in between. The CDR3 has 17 residues. This CDR3 reads CASSLVGRLSTNEKLFF. CDR3 DNA: TGTGCCAGCAGCTTAGTGGGCAGGCTATCAACTAATGAAAAACTGTTTTTT.

The genes are TRBV27 and TRBJ2-5, with 7 bases fitting TRBD2. The V gene end was trimmed by 5 bases and the J gene end by 5 bases; junction bases not matched to a gene: 11. Per germline, CDR1 MNHEY and CDR2 SMNVEV (reference sequence). The CDR3 has 15 amino acids. This chain's CDR3 is CASSTSLAARETQYF. The CDR3 bases are TGTGCCAGCAGTACCTCTCTAGCGGCCAGGGAGACCCAGTACTTC.

The chain couples TRBV7-6 to TRBJ2-2; the match to TRBD2 covers 8 bases. The junction had 3 bases not matched to a gene; V was cut back by 3 bases and J by 3 bases. Looked up from germline, CDR1 is SGHVS and CDR2 is FNYEAQ. This CDR3 is built from 15 residues. CDR3 sequence (DNA): TGTGCCAGCAGCTTGTTCGGGGGGGACACCGGGGAGCTGTTTTTT. Its protein product is CASSLFGGDTGELFF. The variable domain in full, completed from reference TRBV7-6 and TRBJ2-2, reads GAGVSQSPRYKVTKRGQDVALRCDPISGHVSLYWYRQALGQGPEFLTYFNYEAQQDKSGLPNDRFSAERPEGSISTLTIQRTEQRDSAMYRCASSLFGGDTGELFFGEGSRLTVL.

The chain employs TRBV5-1 and TRBJ2-1, with 11 bases that match TRBD1. Germline assignment: CDR1 SGHRS and CDR2 YFSETQ. V lost 4 bases to trimming and J lost 7 bases; unmatched junction nucleotides: 7. This CDR3 is 15 amino acids long. The CDR3 is CASSRGQGGGNEQFF. CDR3 nucleotide sequence: TGCGCCAGCAGCCGGGGACAGGGGGGAGGTAATGAGCAGTTCTTC.

The CDR3: CASTPGLGEQFF. For the CDR3, the DNA is TGTGCCAGCACCCCGGGTTTGGGTGAGCAGTTCTTC. The chain couples TRBV6-5 to TRBJ2-1; no reliable D call. Germline V gene sequence: CDR1 MNHEY, CDR2 SVGAGI. Trimming left V 7 bases short and J 9 bases short, with 13 bases between. The CDR3 runs 12 residues.

This clone was found a few times. The V and J genes are TRBV7-6 and TRBJ1-6, with D unresolved. V was cut by 3 bases and J by 0 bases, with 9 bases left in between. The CDR3 consists of 16 residues. The V gene's germline CDR1 is SGHVS and CDR2 FNYEAQ. CDR3: CASSFQASSYNSPLHF. The CDR3, as DNA: TGTGCCAGCAGCTTCCAGGCGAGCTCCTATAATTCACCCCTCCACTTT. Looking up the rest from reference TRBV7-6 and TRBJ1-6 gives the full variable domain: GAGVSQSPRYKVTKRGQDVALRCDPISGHVSLYWYRQALGQGPEFLTYFNYEAQQDKSGLPNDRFSAERPEGSISTLTIQRTEQRDSAMYRCASSFQASSYNSPLHFGNGTRLTVT.

This clone was detected once. The rearrangement joins TRBV5-4 to TRBJ2-1; 7 bases are shared with TRBD2. Germline V lookup: CDR1 SGHNT, CDR2 YYREEE (reference sequence). This CDR3 contains 16 residues. Trimming removed 4 bases from V and 4 bases from J; junction bases left unmatched: 11. The CDR3 bases are TGTGCCAGCAGCGGAGGAGCGGGGACGATTTACAATGAGCAGTTCTTC. This encodes CASSGGAGTIYNEQFF. The full variable domain, in which reference TRBV5-4 and TRBJ2-1 provide the parts outside the CDR3, is ETGVTQSPTHLIKTRGQQVTLRCSSQSGHNTVSWYQQALGQGPQFIFQYYREEENGRGNFPPRFSGLQFPNYSSELNVNALELDDSALYLCASSGGAGTIYNEQFFGPGTRLTVL.

This clone appeared many times. V usage is TRBV18 and J usage is TRBJ1-1; D is uncertain. Germline lookup yields CDR1 KGHSH and CDR2 LQKENI. With 6 bases removed from V and 3 bases from J, the gap between germline ends came to 11 bases. This CDR3 comprises 13 residues. The DNA of the CDR3 is TGTGCCAGCTCCCTGGGCGGGGACACTGAAGCTTTCTTT. Encoded protein: CASSLGGDTEAFF.

CDR3 DNA: TGCGCCAGCCAGGTGGACAGGGGGAATAACGGCTACACCTTC. This sequence encodes CASQVDRGNNGYTF. The rearrangement joins TRBV10-1 to TRBJ1-2; 10 nucleotides line up with TRBD1. V dropped 8 bases and J dropped 8; count of bases not matched to a gene: 11. Germline CDR1 WNHNN, CDR2 SYGVQD (reference sequence). The CDR3 is 14 residues long.

The V and J genes are TRBV6-5 and TRBJ1-2; 11 bases align to TRBD1. After removal of 6 bases from V and 12 bases from J, the junction contained 6 bases not matched to a gene. Per the germline V gene, CDR1 is MNHEY and CDR2 is SVGAGI. This CDR3 region has 12 residues. Here the CDR3 reads CASSRTGGDNTF. In DNA, the CDR3 is TGTGCCAGCAGCCGGACAGGGGGCGACAACACCTTC.

This clone appeared a single time. The chain links TRBV9 to TRBJ1-2, with TRBD1 matching over 10 bases. The CDR3 is made up of 15 amino acids. V trimming: 0 bases; J trimming: 6 bases; junction bases outside the gene matches: 5. Germline V lookup: CDR1 SGDLS, CDR2 YYNGEE. The CDR3 coding sequence is TGTGCCAGCAGCGTAGTTGGGGACAGGGGAGATGGCTACACCTTC. This sequence encodes CASSVVGDRGDGYTF.